A single sample gave rise to the 26 T cell receptor beta chains below, sequenced in a study of blood T cells in healthy people across ages. It was with a sample-barcoded 5' primer and a J-beta primer mix that a second PCR of about 6 to 12 cycles was run. Each CDR3 protein gets one entry after TCRdb re-called the 5' RACE reads with MiXCR. The sample includes about 830,000 distinct CDR3 sequences, 62% of them seen just once. What was sequenced was blood. The receptors stem from a man aged 30-40 years in good health.

The chain has TRBV6-6 and TRBJ2-5, with 11 bases that match TRBD2. Germline CDR1 and CDR2: MNHNY and SVGAGI (reference sequence). The V and J ends lost 6 bases and 11 bases, in that order; junction bases with no gene match: 11. The CDR3 is made up of 14 amino acids. The CDR3 spells CASSTSGGHNEQYF. The CDR3 coding sequence is TGTGCCAGCAGCACTAGCGGGGGCCACAATGAGCAGTACTTC.

The rearrangement uses TRBV7-3 and TRBJ2-5; possible D gene TRBD2, 5 bases. With 1 base removed from V and 5 bases from J, the gap between germline ends came to 17 bases. CDR1 and CDR2 (germline): SGHTA, FQGTGA. This CDR3 is 16 amino acids long. Here the CDR3 DNA reads TGTGCCAGCAGCTTAATGGGAACCGGCACGGGGGAGACCCAGTACTTC. It is translated as CASSLMGTGTGETQYF.

The chain combines TRBV9 with TRBJ2-7, with 9 nucleotides matching TRBD1. Germline loops: CDR1 SGDLS, CDR2 YYNGEE. The CDR3 totals 13 residues. The ends lost 3 bases at V and 5 bases at J; junction bases unmatched: 3. In nucleotides, the CDR3 is TGTGCCAGCAGCGGGGGACAGGGAGACGAGCAGTACTTC. Translating gives CASSGGQGDEQYF. Filled out from reference TRBV9 and TRBJ2-7, the complete variable domain reads DSGVTQTPKHLITATGQRVTLRCSPRSGDLSVYWYQQSLDQGLQFLIQYYNGEERAKGNILERFSAQQFPDLHSELNLSSLELGDSALYFCASSGGQGDEQYFGPGTRLTVT.

The chain employs TRBV19 and TRBJ1-1; D may be TRBD1 (6 bases). Between the trimmed V and J ends, which lost 3 bases and 3 bases, there was a span of 11 bases. The CDR3 extends over 14 amino acids. CDR1 is LNHDA and CDR2 is SQIVND in the germline V gene (reference sequence). CDR3 in DNA: TGTGCCAGTAGTATTGGACAGAAGGACACTGAAGCTTTCTTT. It is translated as CASSIGQKDTEAFF.

The chain carries TRBV4-1 and TRBJ1-5; a weak D match, TRBD1 (6 bases). The CDR3 has 14 residues. V lost 1 base and J 4 bases, leaving 8 bases between the germline ends. In germline, CDR1 is MGHRA, CDR2 YSYEKL. The CDR3: CASSQAGANQPQHF. The CDR3 nucleotides are TGCGCCAGCAGCCAAGCGGGGGCAAATCAGCCCCAGCATTTT.

This clonotype was counted a few times. For the CDR3, the DNA is TGTGCCAGCAGTGAAGTCGGGGGGACCACAGATACGCAGTATTTT. Encoded protein: CASSEVGGTTDTQYF. The rearrangement uses TRBV2 and TRBJ2-3, with 7 bases identical to TRBD2. Looked up from germline, CDR1 is SNHLY and CDR2 is FYNNEI. The junction had 3 bases not matched to a gene; V was cut back by 1 base and J by 2 bases. The CDR3 is made up of 15 amino acids. The full variable domain, in which reference TRBV2 and TRBJ2-3 provide the parts outside the CDR3, is EPEVTQTPSHQVTQMGQEVILRCVPISNHLYFYWYRQILGQKVEFLVSFYNNEISEKSEIFDDQFSVERPDGSNFTLKIRSTKLEDSAMYFCASSEVGGTTDTQYFGPGTRLTVL.

The CDR3 DNA reads as TGTGCCAGCAGCTTGGACGGGGTTCAGTACTTC. It specifies CASSLDGVQYF. The chain carries TRBV5-6 and TRBJ2-4; weak D call: TRBD2 (5 bases). The CDR3 loop spans 11 amino acids. Germline CDR1 SGHDT, CDR2 YYEEEE. V was shortened by 0 bases and J by 11 bases, with 6 bases between the two germline ends.

The chain recombines TRBV6-2 or TRBV6-3 with TRBJ2-4, with D tentatively TRBD1 or TRBD2 (5 bases each). In germline, CDR1 is MNHEY, CDR2 SVGEGT. The CDR3 totals 17 residues. Trimming removed 0 bases from V and 0 bases from J, with 12 bases in between. In DNA, the CDR3 is TGTGCCAGCAGTTACTCTAGGGACGGCCGAGCCAAAAACATTCAGTACTTC. Translation: CASSYSRDGRAKNIQYF.

The chain links TRBV7-2 to TRBJ1-2, with TRBD1 matching over 7 bases. The CDR3 is 17 amino acids. Trimming took 0 bases from V and 0 from J; bases not matched to a gene: 7. Germline V gene data show CDR1 as SGHTA and CDR2 as FQGNSA. CDR3 DNA sequence: TGTGCCAGCAGCTTAGCGGACAGGACCCAAGCTAACTATGGCTACACCTTC. This sequence encodes CASSLADRTQANYGYTF.

The chain combines TRBV7-9 with TRBJ2-5; tentatively, D is TRBD1 (6 bases). The J call is uncertain, as TRBJ2-7 better fits the DNA end. CDR3 length: 16 residues. Germline lookup yields CDR1 SEHNR and CDR2 FQNEAQ (reference sequence). The CDR3 reads CASSTRTVLSPHEQYF. The CDR3 DNA sequence: TGTGCCAGCAGCACCCGGACAGTCCTGTCCCCACACGAGCAGTACTTC.

The chain combines TRBV14 with TRBJ2-5; the D is unclear. Germline V gives CDR1 SGHDN, CDR2 FVKESK. The ends were cut back, 2 bases at V and 5 bases at J, with 21 bases in the middle. The CDR3 is made up of 17 amino acids. CDR3 in DNA: TGTGCCAGCAGCCAATTAGGAGTCCCGGAGCTGGGTGAGACCCAGTACTTC. Its translation: CASSQLGVPELGETQYF. Together with reference TRBV14 and TRBJ2-5, the CDR3 gives the full variable domain: EAGVTQFPSHSVIEKGQTVTLRCDPISGHDNLYWYRRVMGKEIKFLLHFVKESKQDESGMPNNRFLAERTGGTYSTLKVQPAELEDSGVYFCASSQLGVPELGETQYFGPGTRLLVL.

Written as DNA, the CDR3 is TGTGCCAGCAGTCGTCCCTTCTACGAGCAGTACTTC. Amino acids: CASSRPFYEQYF. The J gene is TRBJ2-7, the V gene TRBV28; D unresolved. The CDR3 spans 12 residues. Deletions cut 5 bases from V and 3 bases from J, with 8 bases between. Germline CDR1 is MDHEN and CDR2 is SYDVKM.

This chain joins TRBV12-3 or TRBV12-4 and TRBJ1-2; maybe TRBD1 (6 bases). V lost 7 bases and J 3 bases, leaving 9 bases between the germline ends. The CDR3 runs 12 residues. The CDR3 sequence: CASTTGYYGYTF. As DNA, the CDR3 is TGTGCCAGCACCACAGGGTACTATGGCTACACCTTC.

The gene calls are TRBV20-1 and TRBJ2-6; a weak D match, TRBD1 (6 bases). V was pared by 0 bases and J by 0 bases, with 12 bases between. The CDR3 runs 17 residues. CDR1 DFQATT and CDR2 SNEGSKA come from the germline V gene (reference sequence). Written as DNA, the CDR3 is TGCAGTGCTAGAGATTTAGGACAGATCTCTGGGGCCAACGTCCTGACTTTC. Its translation: CSARDLGQISGANVLTF.

The chain employs TRBV24-1 and TRBJ2-7, with D perhaps TRBD1 or TRBD2 (5 bases each). From germline, CDR1 is KGHDR and CDR2 SFDVKD. The CDR3 is 17 residues long. Trimming left V 7 bases short and J 0 bases short, with 21 bases between. CDR3 protein: CATSRDPFHSSSYEQYF. CDR3 DNA sequence: TGTGCCACCAGCCGGGACCCCTTCCACTCGAGCTCCTACGAGCAGTACTTC.

This sequence joins TRBV20-1 and TRBJ1-2, with D perhaps matching TRBD1 (5 bases). The CDR3 consists of 16 residues. Trimming removed 0 bases from V and 4 bases from J, with 18 bases in between. Germline CDR1 DFQATT, CDR2 SNEGSKA (reference sequence). CDR3 nucleotides: TGCAGTGCTAGAGATTTTCGCCAGGGAAGCCTCTATGGCTACACCTTC. This encodes CSARDFRQGSLYGYTF.

This clonotype was counted only a few times. The chain uses TRBV29-1 and TRBJ2-3; unclear D gene. The CDR3 is 12 residues long. Looked up from germline, CDR1 is SQVTM and CDR2 is ANQGSEA. The ends were cut back, 4 bases at V and 1 base at J, with 6 bases in the middle. The CDR3 region has the DNA TGCAGCGTTGGTCTACGCACAGATACGCAGTATTTT. Translation gives CSVGLRTDTQYF.

This chain links TRBV20-1 with TRBJ1-3; D is uncertain. The V gene's germline CDR1 is DFQATT and CDR2 SNEGSKA (reference sequence). This CDR3 contains 14 residues. V was cut by 3 bases and J by 4 bases, with 13 bases left in between. CDR3 coding DNA: TGCAGTGCTAGGGCGATTCAAATGGGAAACACCATATATTTT. Translated, it gives CSARAIQMGNTIYF.

The V gene is TRBV5-1, the J gene TRBJ2-7; 10 bases are a match to TRBD1. Germline V gene data show CDR1 as SGHRS and CDR2 as YFSETQ. J lost 3 bases, V lost 7 bases, and 4 bases had no gene match. The CDR3 covers 13 residues. The CDR3 sequence: CASGTGEIYEQYF. Here the CDR3 DNA reads TGCGCCAGCGGGACAGGGGAGATCTACGAGCAGTACTTC.

The chain has TRBV7-8 and TRBJ2-1; a weak D match, TRBD1 (5 bases). V lost 9 bases, J lost 10 bases, and 16 bases lay in between. CDR1 SGHVS and CDR2 FQNEAQ come from the germline V gene. The CDR3 length is 12 residues. CDR3 nucleotides: TGTGCCAGTTCCGGCAGGGTGCGCGAGCAGTTCTTC. Its protein is CASSGRVREQFF.

The rearrangement joins TRBV28 to TRBJ2-7, with D unresolved. V lost 8 bases to trimming and J lost 2 bases, with 13 bases between them. The CDR3 totals 13 residues. CDR1 and CDR2 from the germline V gene are MDHEN and SYDVKM. The CDR3 reads CASRPVFTYEQYF. In DNA, the CDR3 is TGTGCCAGCCGTCCAGTCTTTACCTACGAGCAGTACTTC.

This rearrangement joins TRBV20-1 to TRBJ2-7; tentative D call: TRBD2 (6 bases). The CDR3 is 14 amino acids. Per the germline V gene, CDR1 is DFQATT and CDR2 is SNEGSKA (reference sequence). V gave up 7 bases and J gave up 7 bases, with 23 bases separating them. In nucleotides, the CDR3 is TGCAGTGTCACGCAAGGGGCGGGAAGACGTGAGCAGTACTTC. Encoded protein: CSVTQGAGRREQYF.

This clonotype was counted a few times. The chain combines TRBV2 with TRBJ2-5; 8 bases line up with TRBD1. CDR1 SNHLY and CDR2 FYNNEI come from the germline V gene. The CDR3 sequence is 14 residues long. Unmatched junction bases numbered 5, after V lost 3 bases and J lost 5 bases. CDR3: CASSEGQVHETQYF. The CDR3 coding sequence is TGTGCCAGCAGTGAGGGACAGGTCCACGAGACCCAGTACTTC.

The V call is TRBV20-1, the J call TRBJ1-4, with 8 bases fitting TRBD1. Looked up from germline, CDR1 is DFQATT and CDR2 is SNEGSKA (reference sequence). The CDR3 sequence is 15 residues long. Germline trimming cut 1 base from V and 7 bases from J; bases unmatched to any gene: 8. CDR3 sequence reads: CSARGETGASEKLFF. In DNA form, the CDR3 reads TGCAGTGCTAGAGGGGAGACAGGGGCCTCTGAAAAACTGTTTTTT.

The genes are TRBV9 and TRBJ2-1, with D possibly being TRBD1 (5 bases). Germline V lookup: CDR1 SGDLS, CDR2 YYNGEE. The CDR3 has 16 amino acids. V lost 0 bases and J lost 0, with 10 bases in between. The CDR3 spells CASSVGGTSSYNEQFF. The DNA of the CDR3 is TGTGCCAGCAGCGTAGGGGGCACGAGCTCCTACAATGAGCAGTTCTTC.

V usage is TRBV7-2 and J usage is TRBJ2-3, with 9 bases lining up with TRBD1. Germline V gene sequence: CDR1 SGHTA, CDR2 FQGNSA. J was trimmed by 4 bases and V by 3 bases; bases with no gene match: 5. The CDR3 has 15 residues. The chain's CDR3 is CASSFPGTGPDTQYF. CDR3 coding DNA: TGTGCCAGCAGCTTCCCCGGGACAGGGCCAGATACGCAGTATTTT.